This T cell receptor beta chain came from a study of T-cell reconstitution after alpha-beta-depleted transplantation in children. Regarding the study as a whole: About two months after transplant, alpha-beta T cells reportedly came from several hundred expanded graft clones. From surviving recipient T cells and thymic progenitors came the high day-60 TCRbeta diversity observed in some patients. T cells produced anew were the main source of T-cell counts and diversity one year after transplant.

This clonotype was seen many times. What it binds is not known. Unique molecular identifiers were built into the TCRbeta library. TCRdb recomputed calls from the PCR reads with MiXCR, one row per CDR3 protein. The table includes over 100,000 distinct CDR3 sequences, approximately 6% detected once. Trimming left V 2 bases short and J 2 bases short, with 13 bases between. CDR1 and CDR2 from the germline V gene are MDHEN and SYDVKM. CDR3 length: 15 amino acids. The rearrangement links TRBV28 to TRBJ2-7; the D gene could be TRBD1 or TRBD2 (5 bases each). The TCR comes from a female patient aged 2 to 10 who had a stem cell transplant for Fanconi anemia, so the T cells may come from the graft donor. The sample here was PBMCs, mostly from graft donor cells, taken 60 days after TCRalphabeta/CD19-depleted stem cell transplant. CDR3 sequence reads: CASSLSASRAYEQYF. CDR3 DNA sequence: TGTGCCAGCAGTTTAAGTGCTAGCAGGGCCTACGAGCAGTACTTC.